Listed here are 28 T cell receptor beta chains from one sample, sequenced in a study of T-cell reconstitution after alpha-beta-depleted transplantation in children. Preparation of the TCRbeta library involved a method that used unique molecular identifiers. One entry per CDR3 protein, called by TCRdb with MiXCR from the PCR reads. The sample carries about 77,000 distinct CDR3 sequences, roughly 18% recorded once. Sequencing used PBMCs, mostly from graft donor cells, obtained 360 days after TCRalphabeta/CD19-depleted stem cell transplant. These receptors came from a male patient aged 2 to 9 who had a stem cell transplant for acute lymphoblastic leukemia, so the T cells may come from the graft donor.

The V and J genes are TRBV10-3 and TRBJ2-7; maybe TRBD1 (6 bases). The CDR3 has 13 amino acids. Trimming shortened V by 6 bases and J by 4 bases, and 13 bases separated the two germline ends. In germline, CDR1 is ENHRY, CDR2 SYGVKD. The CDR3 nucleotides are TGTGCCATCAGACCGGGACACCTTTACGAGCAGTACTTC. This sequence encodes CAIRPGHLYEQYF.

The J gene is TRBJ2-7, the V gene TRBV27; 10 bases match TRBD2. The junction had 8 bases not matched to a gene; V was cut back by 8 bases and J by 7 bases. Germline V gene lookup returns CDR1 MNHEY and CDR2 SMNVEV (reference sequence). The CDR3 sequence is 13 residues long. CDR3 loop: CASRTLAGVEQYF. CDR3 DNA: TGTGCCAGCCGGACCCTAGCGGGAGTTGAGCAGTACTTC.

This clonotype was seen a few times. The genes are TRBV24-1 and TRBJ1-5; no firm D call. Germline values: CDR1 KGHDR, CDR2 SFDVKD. This CDR3 spans 11 amino acids. V was shortened by 9 bases and J by 11 bases, with 13 bases between the two germline ends. Written as DNA, the CDR3 is TGTGCCACCGTCCCTTTCCGGACCCAGCATTTT. Protein: CATVPFRTQHF.

Regarding this clonotype: The junction departs from germline at one end; a sequencing error may be responsible. The V call is TRBV11-2, the J call TRBJ2-6; TRBD1 matches at 7 bases. Germline V gene sequence: CDR1 SGHAT, CDR2 FQNNGV. CDR3 length equals 13 residues. DNA for the CDR3: TGTGCCAGCAGCTTAGTCACGACAGGGTCTCCCTCTTTC. Translation: CASSLVTTGSPSF.

This clonotype was found many times. The chain employs TRBV20-1 and TRBJ2-3; D unclear. CDR3 size: 12 residues. Looked up from germline, CDR1 is DFQATT and CDR2 is SNEGSKA (reference sequence). The ends were cut back, 5 bases at V and 7 bases at J, with 13 bases in the middle. CDR3 nucleotide sequence: TGCAGTGCTTCCTTAATCTCACATACGCAGTATTTT. Translating it yields CSASLISHTQYF.

This chain connects TRBV4-2 to TRBJ2-7, with 9 bases aligning to TRBD1. The CDR3 consists of 15 residues. Per germline, CDR1 LGHNA and CDR2 YNFKEQ. Trimming took 0 bases from V and 3 from J; bases not matched to a gene: 3. CDR3 coding DNA: TGTGCCAGCAGCCAAGAAGGGACAGGGATCTACGAGCAGTACTTC. Residues: CASSQEGTGIYEQYF.

This clonotype was seen only a few times. The chain joins TRBV29-1 to TRBJ2-1; 8 bases map to TRBD2. The junction had 15 bases not matched to a gene; V was cut back by 6 bases and J by 8 bases. The CDR3 is made up of 15 amino acids. Germline V gives CDR1 SQVTM, CDR2 ANQGSEA. The CDR3 sequence is CSVETSGTSLHEQFF. CDR3 nucleotide sequence: TGCAGCGTGGAAACCTCCGGGACTAGTCTCCATGAGCAGTTCTTC.

J is TRBJ1-2 and V is TRBV20-1; no firm D call. CDR3 size: 13 residues. Germline lookup yields CDR1 DFQATT and CDR2 SNEGSKA (reference sequence). V was cut by 0 bases and J by 2 bases, with 7 bases left in between. The CDR3: CSARDVDNYGYTF. Written as DNA, the CDR3 is TGCAGTGCTAGAGATGTAGACAACTATGGCTACACCTTC.

The rearrangement uses TRBV7-4 and TRBJ1-2; D gene ambiguous. The V gene lost 1 base and the J gene lost 7 bases, with 10 bases spanning the gap. From germline, CDR1 is SGHVT and CDR2 SQSDAQ. The CDR3 extends over 13 amino acids. CDR3 coding DNA: TGTGCCAGCAGCTTAGTCCCATGGGGTGGCTACACCTTC. Translated: CASSLVPWGGYTF. The entire variable domain, with the rest obtained from reference TRBV7-4 and TRBJ1-2, is as follows: GAGVSQSPRYKVAKRGRDVALRCDSISGHVTLYWYRQTLGQGSEVLTYSQSDAQRDKSGRPSGRFSAERPERSVSTLKIQRTEQGDSAVYLCASSLVPWGGYTFGSGTRLTVV.

The chain carries TRBV7-9 and TRBJ1-5; 7 bases are a match to TRBD1. CDR1 and CDR2 from the germline V gene are SEHNR and FQNEAQ (reference sequence). This CDR3 has 14 amino acids. The V gene end was trimmed by 8 bases and the J gene end by 3 bases; junction bases not matched to a gene: 7. The CDR3 sequence is CASADRWNNQPQHF. The CDR3 nucleotides are TGTGCCAGCGCGGACAGGTGGAACAATCAGCCCCAGCATTTT.

This clonotype appeared a few times. The V gene is TRBV5-1, the J gene TRBJ2-1; weak D call: TRBD1 (6 bases). V lost 2 bases and J 7 bases, leaving 7 bases between the germline ends. There are 12 residues in the CDR3. CDR1 is SGHRS and CDR2 is YFSETQ in the germline V gene. For the CDR3, the DNA is TGCGCCAGCAGCTTACAGGGAAATGAGCAGTTCTTC. It specifies CASSLQGNEQFF.

The gene calls are TRBV20-1 and TRBJ2-7; D remains unclear. The V and J ends lost 0 bases and 2 bases respectively, with 5 bases between them. Germline V gene data show CDR1 as DFQATT and CDR2 as SNEGSKA (reference sequence). The CDR3 sequence is 12 residues long. The CDR3 DNA reads as TGCAGTGCTAGAGATGTAACCTACGAGCAGTACTTC. It translates to CSARDVTYEQYF.

This clonotype has more than one count but fewer than ten. This chain uses TRBV7-9 with TRBJ2-1; D is perhaps TRBD1 or TRBD2 (5 bases each). CDR1 is SEHNR, CDR2 FQNEAQ, per germline (reference sequence). V was shortened by 5 bases and J by 6 bases, with 11 bases between the two germline ends. This CDR3 has 13 amino acids. The CDR3 spells CASSVGPSNEQFF. The CDR3 DNA reads TGTGCCAGCAGCGTGGGACCCTCCAATGAGCAGTTCTTC.

The CDR3 loop is CASTEEGLAFSTDTQYF. The CDR3 DNA follows: TGTGCCAGTACGGAGGAGGGACTAGCGTTTAGCACAGATACGCAGTATTTT. The gene calls are TRBV19 and TRBJ2-3; 10 bases line up with TRBD2. The CDR3 has 17 residues. Germline values: CDR1 LNHDA, CDR2 SQIVND (reference sequence). V trimming: 7 bases; J trimming: 0 bases; junction bases outside the gene matches: 10.

A single count supports this clonotype. The chain recombines TRBV5-1 with TRBJ2-4, with 10 bases aligning to TRBD2. With V trimmed by 0 bases and J by 0 bases, 15 bases remained unmatched. Germline CDR1 reads SGHRS; CDR2 reads YFSETQ. There are 21 residues in the CDR3. The CDR3 region has the DNA TGCGCCAGCAGCTTGGAAGCTAGCGGGAGATTTTTGAGATTAGCCAAAAACATTCAGTACTTC. It is translated as CASSLEASGRFLRLAKNIQYF.

This clonotype was seen a few times. This chain links TRBV3-1 with TRBJ1-2, with TRBD1 matching over 8 bases. Looked up from germline, CDR1 is LGHDT and CDR2 is YNNKEL (reference sequence). V gave up 4 bases and J gave up 2 bases; unmatched junction bases: 3. This CDR3 is 14 amino acids long. CDR3 nucleotide sequence: TGTGCCAGCAGCCCAGGGACAGGCAACTATGGCTACACCTTC. This encodes CASSPGTGNYGYTF.

This clonotype was seen more than once but under ten times. The chain is built from TRBV6-1 and TRBJ2-7; 7 positions match TRBD1. The CDR3 totals 15 residues. The V segment lost 4 bases and the J segment 0 bases; nucleotides outside the gene matches: 6. Per the germline V gene, CDR1 is MNHNS and CDR2 is SASEGT. CDR3 region: CASSGSDRVSYEQYF. The CDR3 nucleotides read TGTGCCAGCAGTGGGTCAGACAGGGTCTCCTACGAGCAGTACTTC.

This clonotype appeared a few times. The CDR3 DNA sequence: TGTGCCATCAGCGGGACAGGTAACTACGAGCAGTACTTC. Translation: CAISGTGNYEQYF. The chain employs TRBV10-3 and TRBJ2-7; 8 bases map to TRBD1. J was trimmed by 3 bases and V by 6 bases; bases with no gene match: 4. CDR1 is ENHRY, CDR2 SYGVKD, per germline. The CDR3 has 13 amino acids.

This chain joins TRBV12-3 or TRBV12-4 and TRBJ2-3; TRBD1 matches at 7 bases. Trimming cost V 8 bases and J 6 bases; bases outside gene matches: 8. This CDR3 is 13 amino acids long. CDR3 loop: CASRTGSTDTQYF. In DNA form, the CDR3 reads TGTGCCAGCCGGACAGGTTCGACCGATACGCAGTATTTT.

This clonotype has a handful of counts. The gene calls are TRBV10-3 and TRBJ2-5, with 9 bases fitting TRBD1. The CDR3 consists of 15 residues. The J segment lost 1 base and the V segment lost 6 bases, leaving 6 bases of the junction unmatched. Germline V CDR1 and CDR2: ENHRY, SYGVKD. The CDR3: CAISPRTGVQETQYF. The CDR3 nucleotides are TGTGCCATCAGCCCGCGGACAGGGGTCCAAGAGACCCAGTACTTC.

The chain couples TRBV5-5 to TRBJ2-4; D unresolved. V was pared by 0 bases and J by 0 bases, with 10 bases between. Germline V CDR1 and CDR2: SGHKS, YYEKEE (reference sequence). The CDR3 is made up of 16 amino acids. CDR3 DNA sequence: TGTGCCAGCAGCTTGGCGGCAGCGATAGCCAAAAACATTCAGTACTTC. Residues: CASSLAAAIAKNIQYF.

Only a few counts were recorded for this clonotype. The chain combines TRBV29-1 with TRBJ1-2, with a weak D call TRBD1 (5 bases). The V gene lost 3 bases and the J gene lost 2 bases, with 19 bases spanning the gap. Germline lookup yields CDR1 SQVTM and CDR2 ANQGSEA. The CDR3 has 16 residues. CDR3 nucleotides: TGCAGCGTTGAGGTTAGGGGCAGGAATACGAACTATGGCTACACCTTC. This gives the protein CSVEVRGRNTNYGYTF.

The genes are TRBV10-3 and TRBJ2-1; 11 bases agree with TRBD2. Germline CDR1 and CDR2: ENHRY and SYGVKD. V gave up 5 bases and J gave up 3 bases; unmatched junction bases: 3. The CDR3 contains 15 residues. CDR3 DNA: TGTGCCATCAGTAAGGGGACTAGCGGCTACAATGAGCAGTTCTTC. It translates to CAISKGTSGYNEQFF.

There are a few counts of this clonotype. V usage is TRBV6-2 or TRBV6-3 and J usage is TRBJ2-1, with 7 positions matching TRBD2. The CDR3 runs to 16 residues. Germline trimming cut 6 bases from V and 2 bases from J; bases unmatched to any gene: 10. Germline-derived CDR1 and CDR2 are MNHEY and SVGEGT. The CDR3 protein is CASSAGLSKTYNEQFF. The CDR3 DNA reads as TGTGCCAGCAGCGCGGGACTATCAAAGACCTACAATGAGCAGTTCTTC.

This clonotype appeared a few times. The rearrangement joins TRBV5-6 to TRBJ2-1; 8 nucleotides match TRBD2. Germline CDR1 reads SGHDT; CDR2 reads YYEEEE. The V and J ends lost 4 bases and 4 bases, in that order; junction bases with no gene match: 7. The CDR3 length is 15 residues. The CDR3 DNA sequence: TGTGCCAGCAGCCCTCCACTAGCGGTTTACAATGAGCAGTTCTTC. Translation: CASSPPLAVYNEQFF.

This clonotype showed up just a few times. CDR3 in amino acids: CASSLVAGEGTDTQYF. Written as DNA, the CDR3 is TGCGCCAGCAGCTTGGTGGCGGGAGAGGGGACAGATACGCAGTATTTT. The V call is TRBV5-1, the J call TRBJ2-3; TRBD2 aligns across 7 bases. The ends lost 0 bases at V and 3 bases at J; junction bases unmatched: 7. The CDR3 length is 16 residues. Germline-derived CDR1 and CDR2 are SGHRS and YFSETQ.

Ten or more counts support this clonotype. J is TRBJ2-2 and V is TRBV29-1; D gene uncertain. Germline-derived CDR1 and CDR2 are SQVTM and ANQGSEA. This CDR3 is built from 13 residues. V was clipped by 3 bases and J by 0 bases, with 5 bases between them. Here the CDR3 DNA reads TGCAGCGTTGACCGTTCGAACACCGGGGAGCTGTTTTTT. Translation gives CSVDRSNTGELFF.

In this sample, this clonotype turned up many times. The rearrangement uses TRBV19 and TRBJ1-2, with D possibly being TRBD1 (5 bases). CDR3 size: 16 residues. V lost 6 bases, J lost 5 bases, and 22 bases lay in between. Per germline, CDR1 LNHDA and CDR2 SQIVND (reference sequence). The CDR3 DNA reads as TGTGCCAGTAGCCCAAGGAACCAACGAGGGACGTATGGCTACACCTTC. It yields the protein CASSPRNQRGTYGYTF.